These 10 T cell receptor beta chains were sequenced from one sample in a study of radiation and T cells in renal cell carcinoma (dated by TCRdb to about 2020). The library came from the immunoSEQ multiplex PCR assay. TCRdb limited this immuneACCESS table to in-frame rearrangements with V and J called. A share of clones is missing; checked studies link under half to unresolved V genes, and the rest is unexplained. The table for this sample lists around 100,000 clones; roughly 82% of them were counted only once. Approximately 6.9% of the sample lies in the top ten. Reading the label with the study, this specimen's time point is: blood 4 weeks post-SBRT, at nephrectomy. Reading the label with the study, this specimen's treatment or condition is: 15 Gy SBRT to primary tumor, nephrectomy 4 weeks later. The specimen was blood, collected from a patient whose treatment included radiotherapy and nephrectomy. The receptors stem from a man in his 60s with renal cell carcinoma.

This clone was detected only once. The chain couples TRBV4-1 to TRBJ2-7, with D possibly being TRBD2 (5 bases). The V gene's germline CDR1 is MGHRA and CDR2 YSYEKL. Trimming took 0 bases from V and 3 from J, leaving 24 bases between them. The CDR3 is made up of 19 amino acids. CDR3 residues: CASSQDPGTAAILNYEQYF. The CDR3 bases are TGCGCCAGCAGCCAAGATCCGGGAACAGCGGCTATACTGAACTACGAGCAGTACTTC.

This sequence joins TRBV18 and TRBJ1-2; TRBD1 aligns across 10 bases. The CDR3 spans 15 residues. V dropped 0 bases and J dropped 6; count of bases not matched to a gene: 4. Per the germline V gene, CDR1 is KGHSH and CDR2 is LQKENI. This CDR3 is CASSPPDRGYDGYTF. CDR3 sequence (DNA): TGTGCCAGCTCACCACCGGACAGGGGGTACGATGGCTACACCTTC.

The chain employs TRBV29-1 and TRBJ2-1; possibly TRBD2 for D (6 bases). The V gene's germline CDR1 is SQVTM and CDR2 ANQGSEA. The CDR3 totals 14 residues. V was pared by 5 bases and J by 6 bases, with 17 bases between. CDR3 nucleotide sequence: TGCAGCGTTCCCACGTTGGGGGGTTCCAATGAGCAGTTCTTC. Translating it yields CSVPTLGGSNEQFF.

This rearrangement joins TRBV4-1 to TRBJ2-3, with a possible D match to TRBD2 (5 bases). The V and J ends lost 1 base and 4 bases respectively, with 15 bases between them. This CDR3 is built from 16 residues. CDR1 is MGHRA, CDR2 YSYEKL, per germline. CDR3: CASSQGTLGGADTQYF. In DNA form, the CDR3 reads TGCGCCAGCAGCCAAGGGACGCTCGGAGGCGCAGATACGCAGTATTTT.

The V and J genes are TRBV23-1 and TRBJ2-7; TRBD2 is a possible D gene (8 bases). TRBV23-1 falls under the ORF class, with uncertain function. The CDR3 length is 19 residues. With 4 bases removed from V and 5 bases from J, the gap between germline ends came to 30 bases. Written as DNA, the CDR3 is TGCGCCAGCAGTCCCCGACAGGGAGGGAACAGCGGGAGTCCCCACGAGCAGTACTTC. Protein product: CASSPRQGGNSGSPHEQYF.

The rearrangement joins TRBV7-2 to TRBJ2-7; TRBD2 matches at 10 bases. The CDR3 loop spans 14 amino acids. The trim removed 0 bases at V and 6 bases at J, leaving 2 bases unmatched. Germline V gives CDR1 SGHTA, CDR2 FQGNSA. CDR3 residues: CASSLALAGGEQYF. CDR3 bases: TGTGCCAGCAGCTTAGCGTTAGCGGGGGGCGAGCAGTACTTC.

The chain carries TRBV29-1 and TRBJ2-1; 8 bases fit TRBD2. V lost 4 bases, J lost 7 bases, and 9 bases stayed unmatched. The CDR3 length is 14 residues. CDR1 is SQVTM, CDR2 ANQGSEA, per germline. The CDR3 loop reads CSVVPAGAWNEQFF. The CDR3 nucleotides are TGCAGCGTTGTGCCAGCGGGAGCGTGGAATGAGCAGTTCTTC.

The chain recombines TRBV11-3 with TRBJ2-1, with D tentatively TRBD2 (5 bases). The germline gives CDR1 SGHNT, CDR2 YENEEA. The CDR3 has 15 residues. V was cut by 5 bases and J by 5 bases, with 16 bases left in between. The CDR3 nucleotides are TGTGCCAGCAGCCGAGAGGTGGGAGAAAACAATGAGCAGTTCTTC. Translating it yields CASSREVGENNEQFF.

The chain couples TRBV5-1 to TRBJ2-3, with D maybe TRBD2 (6 bases). Germline CDR1 SGHRS, CDR2 YFSETQ. V was trimmed by 0 bases and J by 4 bases, leaving 9 bases between them. CDR3 length equals 14 residues. CDR3 region: CASSLGSGADTQYF. The CDR3 coding sequence is TGCGCCAGCAGCTTGGGTAGCGGAGCAGATACGCAGTATTTT.

With regard to this clone: One junction end disagrees with the germline gene, perhaps due to a read error. The V and J genes are TRBV25-1 and TRBJ2-2, with TRBD2 identical over 7 bases. The germline V gene has CDR1 MGHDK and CDR2 SYGVNS. The CDR3 has 13 residues. The CDR3 DNA is TGTGCCGGCAGATGGGCGGGAGCCGGGGAGCTGTTTTTT. Its protein is CAGRWAGAGELFF.